Presented here are 11 T cell receptor beta chains from one specimen sequenced in a study of T cells in Graves' hyperthyroidism and ophthalmopathy. Amplified TCR beta CDR3 regions derived from RNA transcripts. First-round RT-PCR with HTBI primers amplified the TCR CDR3 region. One entry per CDR3 protein, called by TCRdb with MiXCR from the multiplex PCR reads. The table shows about 130,000 distinct CDR3 sequences, with about 20% occurring only once. Sequencing was performed on blood. These receptors were collected from a woman aged 50 to 60 with Graves' hyperthyroidism that later progressed to Graves' ophthalmopathy.

This clonotype was detected ten times or more. The rearrangement uses TRBV6-1 and TRBJ2-2; tentatively, D is TRBD2 (6 bases). Per germline, CDR1 MNHNS and CDR2 SASEGT. The length of the CDR3 is 14 residues. Deletions cut 4 bases from V and 6 bases from J, with 12 bases between. CDR3 DNA: TGTGCCAGCAGTGCGACTAGTTTTGCCGGGGAGCTGTTTTTT. Encoded protein: CASSATSFAGELFF.

There are many counts of this clonotype. This rearrangement joins TRBV20-1 to TRBJ2-7; 8 bases are a match to TRBD2. Germline lookup yields CDR1 DFQATT and CDR2 SNEGSKA (reference sequence). The length of the CDR3 is 12 residues. Trimming took 4 bases from V and 6 from J; bases not matched to a gene: 5. CDR3 loop: CSATGRVGEQYF. CDR3 in DNA: TGCAGTGCTACCGGGAGGGTAGGCGAGCAGTACTTC.

This clonotype was picked up many times. The chain carries TRBV6-1 and TRBJ2-1; 10 bases map to TRBD2. Germline assignment: CDR1 MNHNS and CDR2 SASEGT. The junction had 13 bases not matched to a gene; V was cut back by 5 bases and J by 6 bases. The CDR3 consists of 17 residues. The CDR3 sequence: CASSSVLIAGGGNEQFF. Here the CDR3 DNA reads TGTGCCAGCAGTTCGGTCCTAATAGCGGGAGGTGGCAATGAGCAGTTCTTC.

This clonotype turned up a few times. This chain joins TRBV28 and TRBJ1-2, with 7 bases identical to TRBD1. Germline V gene lookup returns CDR1 MDHEN and CDR2 SYDVKM. Losses at the gene ends were 6 bases for V and 4 bases for J; bases not matched to a gene: 5. CDR3 length equals 13 residues. The CDR3 region has the DNA TGTGCCAGCAGGAAAGCAGGGGGCTATGGCTACACCTTC. This sequence encodes CASRKAGGYGYTF.

V usage is TRBV3-1 and J usage is TRBJ2-5, with TRBD1 as a possible D gene (5 bases). V was clipped by 4 bases and J by 5 bases, with 14 bases between them. The CDR3 is 14 residues long. The germline CDR1 and CDR2 sequences are LGHDT and YNNKEL (reference sequence). CDR3 DNA: TGTGCCAGCAGCCCTCCTGGCAGGGCGGAGACCCAGTACTTC. Translating gives CASSPPGRAETQYF.

This clonotype was seen at least ten times. CDR3 amino acids: CASSLTRQRQETQYF. The CDR3 bases are TGTGCCAGCTCACTGACCCGACAGAGACAAGAGACCCAGTACTTC. The V gene is TRBV18, the J gene TRBJ2-5; possible D gene TRBD1, 5 bases. Germline values: CDR1 KGHSH, CDR2 LQKENI. The length of the CDR3 is 15 residues. Deletions cut 4 bases from V and 2 bases from J, with 14 bases between.

This clonotype was recorded a few times. The chain couples TRBV30 to TRBJ2-5, with D perhaps matching TRBD1 (6 bases). The length of the CDR3 is 11 residues. With 4 bases removed from V and 5 bases from J, the gap between germline ends came to 8 bases. Germline values: CDR1 GTSNPN, CDR2 SVGIG (reference sequence). The CDR3 is CAWTGAETQYF. In DNA form, the CDR3 reads TGTGCCTGGACAGGGGCCGAGACCCAGTACTTC.

This clonotype was picked up many times. The chain has TRBV10-2 and TRBJ2-2, with D unclear. Trimming took off 4 bases at V and 3 bases at J, with 3 bases between the two ends. Germline V gene sequence: CDR1 WSHSY, CDR2 SAAADI. The CDR3 extends over 12 amino acids. CDR3 sequence: CASSVYTGELFF. Here the CDR3 DNA reads TGCGCCAGCAGTGTCTACACCGGGGAGCTGTTTTTT.

This clonotype was detected many times. V and J are TRBV11-2 and TRBJ1-2; D uncertain. Germline lookup yields CDR1 SGHAT and CDR2 FQNNGV. There are 13 residues in the CDR3. The germline V and J ends were trimmed by 1 base and 8 bases, with 11 bases remaining between them. The CDR3 nucleotides are TGTGCCAGCAGCTTAGGCGGGTTCAGGGGCTACACCTTC. It is translated as CASSLGGFRGYTF.

This clonotype was seen at least ten times. J is TRBJ1-3 and V is TRBV30; TRBD1 agrees at 9 bases. This CDR3 has 13 amino acids. Germline assignment: CDR1 GTSNPN and CDR2 SVGIG (reference sequence). V was clipped by 4 bases and J by 8 bases; unmatched bases: 6. The CDR3 coding sequence is TGTGCCTGGACCGGGACAGGGACATACACCATATATTTT. Encoded protein: CAWTGTGTYTIYF. Supplemented by reference TRBV30 and TRBJ1-3, the full variable domain reads SQTIHQWPATLVQPVGSPLSLECTVEGTSNPNLYWYRQAAGRGLQLLFYSVGIGQISSEVPQNLSASRPQDRQFILSSKKLLLSDSGFYLCAWTGTGTYTIYFGEGSWLTVV.

The chain employs TRBV9 and TRBJ1-2; possible D gene TRBD1, 6 bases. V was cut by 5 bases and J by 10 bases, with 21 bases left in between. CDR1 and CDR2 from the germline V gene are SGDLS and YYNGEE. This CDR3 is built from 14 residues. CDR3 sequence: CASSATYGQRDYTF. CDR3 bases: TGTGCCAGCAGTGCAACTTACGGACAGCGCGACTACACCTTC.